These 5 T cell receptor beta chains were sequenced from one sample in a study of Graves' ophthalmopathy and Graves' hyperthyroidism. Amplification of the TCR beta CDR3 regions used RNA transcripts (as template). First-round RT-PCR employed HTBI primers, with a second-round multiplex PCR after it. A single record per CDR3 protein comes from TCRdb applying MiXCR to the multiplex PCR reads. The sample carries about 240,000 distinct CDR3 sequences, less than 55% recorded once. Material: peripheral blood. The receptors shown here come from an adult man with Graves' ophthalmopathy.

This chain's CDR3 is CASSQTYYYEQYF. Here the CDR3 DNA reads TGTGCCAGCAGCCAAACATATTACTACGAGCAGTACTTC. The chain joins TRBV2 to TRBJ2-7; D is unresolved. CDR1 and CDR2 (germline): SNHLY, FYNNEI. CDR3 length: 13 amino acids. V was cut by 6 bases and J by 3 bases, with 12 bases left in between.

The chain has TRBV9 and TRBJ1-6; TRBD1 aligns across 7 bases. This CDR3 is built from 12 residues. Per germline, CDR1 SGDLS and CDR2 YYNGEE. After removal of 4 bases from V and 13 bases from J, the junction contained 5 bases not matched to a gene. CDR3 amino acids: CASSQDRAPLHF. The DNA of the CDR3 is TGTGCCAGCAGCCAAGACAGGGCCCCCCTCCACTTT.

Details on this clonotype: One end of the junction fails to match germline, which may point to a read error. This chain links TRBV10-2 with TRBJ2-5, with D possibly being TRBD2 (6 bases). CDR3 size: 17 residues. Germline loops: CDR1 WSHSY, CDR2 SAAADI. The CDR3 loop reads CASSDIPRDFNGETQYF. The CDR3, as DNA: TGTGCCAGCAGTGATATCCCCCGGGACTTCAATGGGGAGACCCAGTACTTC.

The V call is TRBV6-2 or TRBV6-3, the J call TRBJ2-2, with TRBD1 matching 9 bases. The J segment lost 4 bases and the V segment lost 4 bases, leaving 4 bases of the junction unmatched. This CDR3 region has 15 residues. Germline CDR1 MNHEY, CDR2 SVGEGT. As DNA, the CDR3 is TGTGCCAGCAGTTCACAGGGGGCGCGCACCGGGGAGCTGTTTTTT. It is translated as CASSSQGARTGELFF.

Comment on this clonotype: The junction and the germline gene differ at one end; a read error may be behind it. The chain uses TRBV25-1 and TRBJ2-5; the match to TRBD2 covers 7 bases. The germline V gene encodes CDR1 MGHDK and CDR2 SYGVNS. The length of the CDR3 is 16 residues. The DNA of the CDR3 is TGTGCCGGCAGTGAATCGGCGCTAGCGGCACAAGAGACCCAGTACTTC. Residues: CAGSESALAAQETQYF.